The clone carrying this T cell receptor beta chain was recorded a few times. A J-beta primer mix and a sample-barcoded 5' primer were used in a second PCR of roughly 6 to 11 cycles. TCRdb redid the calling of the 5' RACE reads with MiXCR, one entry per CDR3 protein. This sample has more than 800,000 distinct CDR3 sequences; under 30% occur once, and the top ten carry around 16%. Isolated per sample were at least 7 million PBMCs. This sample is part of a study of blood T cells in healthy people across ages. Unmatched junction bases numbered 3, after V lost 1 base and J lost 3 bases. CDR1 and CDR2 from the germline V gene are SGHRS and YFSETQ. The CDR3 is made up of 16 amino acids.

This chain links TRBV5-1 with TRBJ2-3; TRBD2 agrees at 12 bases. Sequences were obtained from blood. This TCR was sampled from a woman older than 75 in good health. CDR3 in amino acids: CASSLWTSGATDTQYF. In nucleotides, the CDR3 is TGCGCCAGCAGCTTGTGGACTAGCGGGGCTACAGATACGCAGTATTTT. Full variable domain (outside the CDR3, taken from reference TRBV5-1 and TRBJ2-3): KAGVTQTPRYLIKTRGQQVTLSCSPISGHRSVSWYQQTPGQGLQFLFEYFSETQRNKGNFPGRFSGRQFSNSRSEMNVSTLELGDSALYLCASSLWTSGATDTQYFGPGTRLTVL.